These 16 T cell receptor beta chains came from one sample sequenced in a study of PD-L1 blockade in urothelial cancer (dated 2017 in TCRdb). The protocol used for the library was the immunoSEQ multiplex PCR assay. TCRdb's version of the immuneACCESS table is confined to in-frame rearrangements and falls short of the full clone set. An unresolved V gene accounts for under half of the shortfall where checked; the remainder is of unknown origin. This sample gives about 46,000 clones in total; under 85% of them show up just once. 1.5% to 2% of the sample belongs to the ten largest clones. In light of the paper, this sample's time point label describes: peripheral blood 6 weeks after treatment start. Sequences were derived from PBMCs, sampled around atezolizumab (anti-PD-L1) treatment. These receptors all come from a man aged 50-60 years with urothelial cancer.

The V gene is TRBV7-9, the J gene TRBJ2-7, with 7 bases aligning to TRBD2. With 4 bases clipped from V and 2 bases from J, the junction kept 8 bases outside the gene matches. Looked up from germline, CDR1 is SEHNR and CDR2 is FQNEAQ (reference sequence). The CDR3 spans 15 residues. CDR3 sequence (DNA): TGTGCCAGCAGCTCGGAGCGGGGTGAAACCTACGAGCAGTACTTC. As protein: CASSSERGETYEQYF.

The chain has TRBV18 and TRBJ2-3; TRBD2 agrees at 10 bases. J gave up 4 bases and V 6 bases, and 4 bases lay outside the gene matches. The CDR3 consists of 14 residues. Germline CDR1 KGHSH, CDR2 LQKENI. The CDR3 sequence is CASSRSGGADTQYF. In DNA form, the CDR3 reads TGTGCCAGCTCCCGGAGCGGGGGGGCAGATACGCAGTATTTT. Full variable domain (rest looked up from reference TRBV18 and TRBJ2-3): NAGVMQNPRHLVRRRGQEARLRCSPMKGHSHVYWYRQLPEEGLKFMVYLQKENIIDESGMPKERFSAEFPKEGPSILRIQQVVRGDSAAYFCASSRSGGADTQYFGPGTRLTVL.

The chain's CDR3 is CASSRTGEAFF. CDR3 nucleotides: TGTGCCAGCAGTAGGACAGGAGAAGCTTTCTTT. The chain joins TRBV6-5 to TRBJ1-1; 7 nucleotides line up with TRBD1. The germline CDR1 and CDR2 sequences are MNHEY and SVGAGI. The CDR3 contains 11 residues. With 5 bases clipped from V and 8 bases from J, the junction kept 2 bases outside the gene matches.

The CDR3 region is CRAGQLGEQFF. Here the CDR3 DNA reads TGCAGAGCCGGACAGTTGGGCGAGCAGTTCTTC. The gene calls are TRBV20-1 and TRBJ2-1; possibly TRBD1 for D (6 bases). Germline values: CDR1 DFQATT, CDR2 SNEGSKA (reference sequence). The CDR3 has 11 residues.

This clone is categorized as medium-sized. The chain joins TRBV7-9 to TRBJ2-3, with 9 nucleotides matching TRBD1. Germline V CDR1 and CDR2: SEHNR, FQNEAQ (reference sequence). V shed 8 bases and J 3 bases; nucleotides not matched to a gene: 12. This CDR3 is 16 amino acids long. The CDR3 reads CASGGDRGIRTDTQYF. DNA for the CDR3: TGTGCCAGCGGGGGTGACAGGGGGATAAGAACAGATACGCAGTATTTT. The full variable domain, rest sourced from reference TRBV7-9 and TRBJ2-3, is DTGVSQNPRHKITKRGQNVTFRCDPISEHNRLYWYRQTLGQGPEFLTYFQNEAQLEKSRLLSDRFSAERPKGSFSTLEIQRTEQGDSAMYLCASGGDRGIRTDTQYFGPGTRLTVL.

The rearrangement links TRBV27 to TRBJ2-7; 9 positions agree with TRBD2. The CDR3 has 16 amino acids. Losses at the gene ends were 6 bases for V and 3 bases for J; bases not matched to a gene: 12. Germline lookup yields CDR1 MNHEY and CDR2 SMNVEV (reference sequence). CDR3 nucleotide sequence: TGTGCCAGCAGCTCTATCTTGGGACTAGCTATCTACGAGCAGTACTTC. It codes for CASSSILGLAIYEQYF.

This chain uses TRBV6-1 with TRBJ1-2; D unresolved. V gave up 6 bases and J gave up 4 bases, with 12 bases separating them. The CDR3 is made up of 13 amino acids. Germline loops: CDR1 MNHNS, CDR2 SASEGT. CDR3 sequence: CASSQEGTYGYTF. DNA of the CDR3: TGTGCCAGCAGCCAGGAGGGTACCTATGGCTACACCTTC.

CDR3 nucleotides: TGTGCCAGCAGCGTAACTTTTAGGTTAGAGGGCACCGGGGAGCTGTTTTTT. Translating gives CASSVTFRLEGTGELFF. The rearrangement joins TRBV9 to TRBJ2-2; maybe TRBD2 (5 bases). Trimming removed 1 base at V and 4 bases at J, with 17 bases between. Germline CDR1 reads SGDLS; CDR2 reads YYNGEE. CDR3 size: 17 residues.

The chain joins TRBV5-4 to TRBJ1-6; a weak D match, TRBD1 (6 bases). This CDR3 spans 14 amino acids. Between the trimmed V and J ends, which lost 5 bases and 5 bases, there was a span of 11 bases. The V gene's germline CDR1 is SGHNT and CDR2 YYREEE (reference sequence). CDR3 bases: TGTGCCAGCAGGCAGGGGAGAGATAATTCACCCCTCCACTTT. Its translation is CASRQGRDNSPLHF.

This clone was recorded once. The genes are TRBV5-6 and TRBJ1-1, with a tentative D call TRBD1 (5 bases). V was trimmed by 7 bases and J by 8 bases, leaving 15 bases between them. Germline V gives CDR1 SGHDT, CDR2 YYEEEE. The CDR3 runs to 12 residues. The CDR3, as DNA: TGTGCCAGCTCCTCCCAGGACAAAGAAGCTTTCTTT. Translating gives CASSSQDKEAFF.

V usage is TRBV5-1 and J usage is TRBJ2-3, with 15 bases identical to TRBD2. Losses at the gene ends were 4 bases for V and 4 bases for J; bases not matched to a gene: 4. The CDR3 has 16 amino acids. The V gene's germline CDR1 is SGHRS and CDR2 YFSETQ. CDR3 nucleotides: TGCGCCAGCAGCACGGGACTAGCGGGGGGTTCAGATACGCAGTATTTT. This encodes CASSTGLAGGSDTQYF.

CDR3 coding DNA: TGTGCCAGCAGCTCGAGGGGGCTAGCGGGGGACCCCCAAGAGACCCAGTACTTC. Protein sequence: CASSSRGLAGDPQETQYF. The chain combines TRBV7-2 with TRBJ2-5; 10 bases are shared with TRBD2. Germline V gives CDR1 SGHTA, CDR2 FQGNSA. V was clipped by 4 bases and J by 1 base; unmatched bases: 12. This CDR3 region has 18 residues.

The chain employs TRBV7-9 and TRBJ2-4; perhaps TRBD1 as D (7 bases). The V end lost 4 bases, the J end lost 5 bases, and 18 bases lay between the germline ends. Germline assignment: CDR1 SEHNR and CDR2 FQNEAQ (reference sequence). This CDR3 region has 16 residues. For the CDR3, the DNA is TGTGCCAGCAGCTCATCCTGGGGGGACAGTCAAAACATTCAGTACTTC. Translating gives CASSSSWGDSQNIQYF.

The V and J genes are TRBV9 and TRBJ2-3, with TRBD2 matching over 9 bases. Germline CDR1 SGDLS, CDR2 YYNGEE. Trimming removed 2 bases from V and 0 bases from J; junction bases left unmatched: 1. The length of the CDR3 is 15 residues. CDR3 amino acids: CASSVSGGSTDTQYF. The CDR3 nucleotides read TGTGCCAGCAGCGTCAGCGGGGGGAGCACAGATACGCAGTATTTT. Drawing the rest from reference TRBV9 and TRBJ2-3, the complete variable domain is DSGVTQTPKHLITATGQRVTLRCSPRSGDLSVYWYQQSLDQGLQFLIQYYNGEERAKGNILERFSAQQFPDLHSELNLSSLELGDSALYFCASSVSGGSTDTQYFGPGTRLTVL.

The rearrangement joins TRBV28 to TRBJ1-5, with 9 bases that match TRBD1. Per germline, CDR1 MDHEN and CDR2 SYDVKM. Losses at the gene ends were 7 bases for V and 5 bases for J; bases not matched to a gene: 3. The CDR3 covers 13 residues. CDR3 region: CASKGQGYQPQHF. The CDR3 DNA reads as TGTGCCAGCAAGGGACAGGGCTATCAGCCCCAGCATTTT.

The J gene is TRBJ1-5, the V gene TRBV28; D possibly corresponds to TRBD1 (5 bases). Germline V gene data show CDR1 as MDHEN and CDR2 as SYDVKM. Trimming took off 7 bases at V and 6 bases at J, with 13 bases between the two ends. This CDR3 has 13 amino acids. CDR3 loop: CASITGAGQPQHF. CDR3 sequence (DNA): TGTGCCAGCATCACAGGCGCAGGTCAGCCCCAGCATTTT.